This T cell receptor (beta chain) was sequenced in a study of naive and memory T cell subsets. Study findings and constraints: This RNA-based method may be sensitive to activation-related transcript changes.

In this sample, this clonotype turned up a few times. Its antigen is not known. The CDR3 is 16 amino acids. Losses at the gene ends were 7 bases for V and 2 bases for J; bases not matched to a gene: 14. Germline V gene lookup returns CDR1 MNHNS and CDR2 SASEGT. Blood and skin TCR RNA was reverse transcribed with alpha and beta constant primers. TCRdb passed the 5' RACE reads through MiXCR, listing each CDR3 protein once. Of about 22,000 distinct CDR3 sequences in the sample, approximately 3.9% were seen once. Whole-blood samples were over 2 ml of peripheral blood from healthy adult volunteers. A UMI-containing oligonucleotide was joined by 3' ligation to the TCR cDNA template. Unsorted total RNA, about 1 to 1000 ng, was DNase treated before reverse transcription.

This TCR derives from a male donor in good health. V is TRBV6-1 and J is TRBJ2-7, with 7 bases aligning to TRBD1. CDR3 nucleotides: TGTGCCAGCATTACACAAGTCGGGACAGCAGCCTACGAGCAGTACTTC. Translating gives CASITQVGTAAYEQYF.